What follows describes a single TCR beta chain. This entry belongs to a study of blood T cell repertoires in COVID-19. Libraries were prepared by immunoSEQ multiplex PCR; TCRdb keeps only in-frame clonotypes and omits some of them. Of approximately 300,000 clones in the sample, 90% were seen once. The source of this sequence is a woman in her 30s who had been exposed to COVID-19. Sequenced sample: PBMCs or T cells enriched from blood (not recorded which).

The CDR3 nucleotides read TGTGCCAGCAGTGAATATCCCGACAAGAACACTGAAGCTTTCTTT. The encoded protein is CASSEYPDKNTEAFF. This chain uses TRBV25-1 with TRBJ1-1; no firm D call. The CDR3 is 15 residues long. V lost 0 bases, J lost 1 base, and 9 bases lay in between. Germline V gene lookup returns CDR1 MGHDK and CDR2 SYGVNS.